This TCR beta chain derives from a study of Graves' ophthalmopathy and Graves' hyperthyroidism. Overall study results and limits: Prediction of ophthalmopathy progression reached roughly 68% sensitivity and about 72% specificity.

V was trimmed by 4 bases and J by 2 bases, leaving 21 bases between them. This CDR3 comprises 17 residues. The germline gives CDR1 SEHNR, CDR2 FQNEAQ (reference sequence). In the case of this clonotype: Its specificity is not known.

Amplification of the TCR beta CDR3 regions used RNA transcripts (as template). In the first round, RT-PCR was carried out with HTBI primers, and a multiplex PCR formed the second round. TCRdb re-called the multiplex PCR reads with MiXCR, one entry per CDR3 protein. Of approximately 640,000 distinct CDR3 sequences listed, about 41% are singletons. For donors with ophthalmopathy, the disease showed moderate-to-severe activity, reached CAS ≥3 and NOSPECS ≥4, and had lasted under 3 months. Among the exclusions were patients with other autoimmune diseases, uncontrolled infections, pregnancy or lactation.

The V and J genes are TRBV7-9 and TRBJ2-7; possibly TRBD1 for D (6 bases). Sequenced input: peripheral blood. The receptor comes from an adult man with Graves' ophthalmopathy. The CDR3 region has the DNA TGTGCCAGCAGCTCCAGGGGAGTACAGGCCGACCCCTACGAGCAGTACTTC. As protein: CASSSRGVQADPYEQYF.